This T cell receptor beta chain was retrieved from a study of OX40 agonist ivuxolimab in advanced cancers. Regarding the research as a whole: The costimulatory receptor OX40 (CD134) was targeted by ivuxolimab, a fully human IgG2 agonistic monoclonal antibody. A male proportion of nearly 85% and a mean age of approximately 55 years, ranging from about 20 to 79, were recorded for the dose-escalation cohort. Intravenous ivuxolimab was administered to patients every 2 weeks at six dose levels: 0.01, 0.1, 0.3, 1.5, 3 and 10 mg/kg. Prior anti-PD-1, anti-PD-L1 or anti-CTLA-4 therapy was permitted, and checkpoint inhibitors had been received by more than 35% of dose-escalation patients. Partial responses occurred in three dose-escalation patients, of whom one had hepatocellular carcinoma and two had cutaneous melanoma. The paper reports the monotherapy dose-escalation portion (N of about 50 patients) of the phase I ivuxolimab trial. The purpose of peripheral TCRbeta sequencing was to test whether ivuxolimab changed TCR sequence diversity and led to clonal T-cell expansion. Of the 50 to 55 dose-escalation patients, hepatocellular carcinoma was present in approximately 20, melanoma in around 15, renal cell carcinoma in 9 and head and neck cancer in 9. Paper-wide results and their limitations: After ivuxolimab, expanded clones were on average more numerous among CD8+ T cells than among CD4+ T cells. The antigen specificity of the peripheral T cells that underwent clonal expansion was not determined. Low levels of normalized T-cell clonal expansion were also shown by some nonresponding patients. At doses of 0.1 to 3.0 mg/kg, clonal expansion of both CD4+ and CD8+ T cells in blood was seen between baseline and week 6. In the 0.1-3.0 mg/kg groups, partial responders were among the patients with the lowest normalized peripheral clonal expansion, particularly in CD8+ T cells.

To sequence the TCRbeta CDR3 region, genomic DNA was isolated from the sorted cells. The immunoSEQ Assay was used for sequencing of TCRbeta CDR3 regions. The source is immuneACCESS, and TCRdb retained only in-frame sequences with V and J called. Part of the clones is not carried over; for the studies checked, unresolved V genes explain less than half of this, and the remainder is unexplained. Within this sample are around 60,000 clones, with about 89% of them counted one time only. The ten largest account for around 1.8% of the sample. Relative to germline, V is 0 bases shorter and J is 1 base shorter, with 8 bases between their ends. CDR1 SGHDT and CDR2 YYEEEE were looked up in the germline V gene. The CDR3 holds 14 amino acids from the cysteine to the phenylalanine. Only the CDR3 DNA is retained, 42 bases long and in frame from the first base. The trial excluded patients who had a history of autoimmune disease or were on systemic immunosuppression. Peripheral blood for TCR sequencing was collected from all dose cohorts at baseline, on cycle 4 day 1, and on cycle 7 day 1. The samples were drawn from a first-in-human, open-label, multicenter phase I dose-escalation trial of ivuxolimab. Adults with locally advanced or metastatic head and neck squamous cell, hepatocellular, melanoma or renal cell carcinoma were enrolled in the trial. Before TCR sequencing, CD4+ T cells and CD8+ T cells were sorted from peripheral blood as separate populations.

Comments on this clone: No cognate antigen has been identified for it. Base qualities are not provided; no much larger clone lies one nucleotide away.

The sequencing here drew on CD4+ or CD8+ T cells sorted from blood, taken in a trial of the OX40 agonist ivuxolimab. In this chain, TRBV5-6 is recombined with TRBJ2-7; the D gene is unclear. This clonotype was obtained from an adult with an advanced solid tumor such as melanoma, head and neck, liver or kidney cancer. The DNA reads TGTGCCAGCAGCTTGGTAGCCGGATCCTACGAGCAGTACTTC. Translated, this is CASSLVAGSYEQYF.